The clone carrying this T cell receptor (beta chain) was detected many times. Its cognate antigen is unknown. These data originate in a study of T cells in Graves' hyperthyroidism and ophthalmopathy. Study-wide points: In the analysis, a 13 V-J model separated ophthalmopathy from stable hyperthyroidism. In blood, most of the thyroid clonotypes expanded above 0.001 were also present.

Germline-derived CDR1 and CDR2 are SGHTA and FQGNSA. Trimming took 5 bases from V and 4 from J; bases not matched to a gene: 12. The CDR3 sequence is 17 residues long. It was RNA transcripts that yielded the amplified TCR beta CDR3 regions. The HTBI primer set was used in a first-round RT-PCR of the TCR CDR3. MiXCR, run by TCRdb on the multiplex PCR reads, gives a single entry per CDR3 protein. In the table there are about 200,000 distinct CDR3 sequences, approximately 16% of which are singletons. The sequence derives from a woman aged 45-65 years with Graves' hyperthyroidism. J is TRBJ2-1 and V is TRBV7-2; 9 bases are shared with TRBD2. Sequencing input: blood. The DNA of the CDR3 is TGTGCCAGCAGCCAACAGTTAGCGGGAGTAATATACAATGAGCAGTTCTTC. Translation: CASSQQLAGVIYNEQFF.